This is a list of T cell receptor beta chains from one sample in a study of blood T cell repertoires in COVID-19. Libraries were prepared by immunoSEQ multiplex PCR; TCRdb keeps only in-frame clonotypes and omits some of them. The table shows 320,000 or so clones, with 75% to 90% occurring only once. Material: PBMCs or T cells enriched from blood (not recorded which). These receptors were taken from a man aged 25-40 years who had recovered from COVID-19. Both conserved end residues are part of each CDR3. The D gene is left open where the match is weak. Some rows have no size entry. The others give once, few or many, or a class for an expanded clone.

d_gene: TRBD1; v_gene: TRBV4-1; j_gene: TRBJ2-6; abundance: .; CDR3aa: CASSFPSPGQGFSGANVLTF; CDR3nt: TGCGCCAGCAGCTTCCCTAGCCCGGGACAGGGATTCTCTGGGGCCAACGTCCTGACTTTC
d_gene: .; v_gene: TRBV12-3/TRBV12-4; j_gene: TRBJ1-6; abundance: .; CDR3aa: CASSSRNSPLHF; CDR3nt: TGTGCCAGCAGTTCACGGAATTCACCCCTCCACTTT
d_gene: TRBD2; v_gene: TRBV4-2; j_gene: TRBJ2-7; abundance: .; CDR3aa: CASSQAAGGPVEQYF; CDR3nt: TGTGCCAGCAGCCAAGCAGCGGGGGGGCCAGTCGAGCAGTACTTC
d_gene: .; v_gene: TRBV4-2; j_gene: TRBJ1-6; abundance: few; CDR3aa: CASSQGTEWGRGDNSPLHF; CDR3nt: TGTGCCAGCAGCCAGGGAACGGAGTGGGGGAGGGGGGACAATTCACCCCTCCACTTT
d_gene: TRBD1; v_gene: TRBV5-1; j_gene: TRBJ1-4; abundance: .; CDR3aa: CASSAGQSNEKLFF; CDR3nt: TGCGCCAGCAGCGCGGGACAGAGTAATGAAAAACTGTTTTTT
d_gene: TRBD2; v_gene: TRBV2; j_gene: TRBJ2-3; abundance: .; CDR3aa: CASSEGTRLAGAGSDTQYF; CDR3nt: TGTGCCAGCAGTGAAGGGACCCGACTAGCGGGGGCCGGGTCAGATACGCAGTATTTT
d_gene: TRBD1; v_gene: TRBV27; j_gene: TRBJ1-6; abundance: .; CDR3aa: CASSLSDRGNSPLHF; CDR3nt: TGTGCCAGCAGTTTAAGTGACAGGGGGAATTCACCCCTCCACTTT
d_gene: TRBD2; v_gene: TRBV5-6; j_gene: TRBJ2-1; abundance: .; CDR3aa: CASSKEGTSGGNYNEQFF; CDR3nt: TGTGCCAGCAGTAAGGAAGGGACTAGCGGGGGGAACTACAATGAGCAGTTCTTC
d_gene: .; v_gene: TRBV5-1; j_gene: TRBJ1-1; abundance: once; CDR3aa: CASSLQGQVQAFF; CDR3nt: TGCGCCAGCAGCTTGCAGGGGCAGGTTCAAGCTTTCTTT
d_gene: TRBD2; v_gene: TRBV14; j_gene: TRBJ2-1; abundance: .; CDR3aa: CASSQRGVRNEQFF; CDR3nt: TGTGCCAGCAGCCAACGGGGGGTTCGGAATGAGCAGTTCTTC
d_gene: .; v_gene: TRBV15; j_gene: TRBJ2-1; abundance: .; CDR3aa: CATSRDLGGPYNEQFF; CDR3nt: TGTGCCACCAGCAGAGATCTGGGGGGGCCCTACAATGAGCAGTTCTTC
d_gene: TRBD1; v_gene: TRBV30; j_gene: TRBJ1-5; abundance: once; CDR3aa: CAWSVPGTGKGIPQHF; CDR3nt: TGTGCCTGGAGTGTACCCGGGACAGGGAAAGGTATACCCCAGCATTTT
d_gene: TRBD1; v_gene: TRBV5-1; j_gene: TRBJ1-4; abundance: .; CDR3aa: CASSLGYRPGGQDEKLFF; CDR3nt: TGCGCCAGCAGCTTGGGGTATCGACCAGGGGGCCAGGATGAAAAACTGTTTTTT
d_gene: .; v_gene: TRBV28; j_gene: TRBJ1-1; abundance: once; CDR3aa: CASSLSGGGLAEAFF; CDR3nt: TGTGCCAGCAGTCTATCCGGCGGGGGGCTGGCTGAAGCTTTCTTT
d_gene: TRBD2; v_gene: TRBV3-1/TRBV3-2; j_gene: TRBJ2-3; abundance: .; CDR3aa: CASSQNAGGTDTQYF; CDR3nt: TGTGCCAGCAGCCAGAATGCGGGGGGGACAGATACGCAGTATTTT
d_gene: TRBD1; v_gene: TRBV11-2; j_gene: TRBJ2-5; abundance: .; CDR3aa: CASSLEGRGRQKTQYF; CDR3nt: TGTGCCAGCAGCTTAGAAGGCAGGGGGCGTCAAAAGACCCAGTACTTC
d_gene: TRBD1; v_gene: TRBV5-4; j_gene: TRBJ1-6; abundance: .; CDR3aa: CASSMDRGAWSPLHF; CDR3nt: TGTGCCAGCAGCATGGACAGGGGAGCTTGGTCACCCCTCCACTTT
d_gene: TRBD1; v_gene: TRBV15; j_gene: TRBJ1-2; abundance: .; CDR3aa: CATSRRPGTGIYGYTF; CDR3nt: TGTGCCACCAGCAGGCGTCCCGGGACAGGAATCTATGGCTACACCTTC
d_gene: .; v_gene: TRBV3-1/TRBV3-2; j_gene: TRBJ1-3; abundance: .; CDR3aa: CASSQEAGRFSGNTIYF; CDR3nt: TGTGCCAGCAGCCAGGAGGCGGGTCGGTTCTCTGGAAACACCATATATTTT
d_gene: .; v_gene: TRBV11-2; j_gene: TRBJ2-5; abundance: once; CDR3aa: CASSLGASSQETQYF; CDR3nt: TGTGCCAGCAGCTTAGGGGCATCAAGCCAAGAGACCCAGTACTTC
d_gene: .; v_gene: TRBV7-9; j_gene: TRBJ2-5; abundance: once; CDR3aa: CASSPSGGVTQYF; CDR3nt: TGTGCCAGCAGCCCCAGTGGAGGGGTGACCCAGTACTTC
d_gene: .; v_gene: TRBV5-4; j_gene: TRBJ2-6; abundance: .; CDR3aa: CASSLARNGANVLTF; CDR3nt: TGTGCCAGCAGCTTGGCTAGGAATGGGGCCAACGTCCTGACTTTC
d_gene: .; v_gene: TRBV3-1/TRBV3-2; j_gene: TRBJ2-7; abundance: .; CDR3aa: CASSARSIYEQYF; CDR3nt: TGTGCCAGCAGCGCCCGGTCTATCTACGAGCAGTACTTC
d_gene: TRBD1; v_gene: TRBV28; j_gene: TRBJ1-2; abundance: .; CDR3aa: CASSLSGTGGGGYTF; CDR3nt: TGTGCCAGCAGTTTATCTGGGACAGGGGGCGGGGGCTACACCTTC
d_gene: .; v_gene: TRBV19; j_gene: TRBJ1-1; abundance: once; CDR3aa: CASSGAASMNTEAFF; CDR3nt: TGTGCCAGTAGTGGAGCAGCCAGCATGAACACTGAAGCTTTCTTT
d_gene: .; v_gene: TRBV2; j_gene: TRBJ1-5; abundance: .; CDR3aa: CASKDSFNQPQHF; CDR3nt: TGTGCCAGCAAAGACAGCTTCAATCAGCCCCAGCATTTT
d_gene: .; v_gene: TRBV4-1; j_gene: TRBJ1-5; abundance: .; CDR3aa: CASSEFGGVDQPQHF; CDR3nt: TGCGCCAGCAGCGAATTCGGGGGGGTCGATCAGCCCCAGCATTTT
d_gene: .; v_gene: TRBV28; j_gene: TRBJ2-2; abundance: .; CDR3aa: CASSLRRGTGELFF; CDR3nt: TGTGCCAGCAGTTTACGCAGGGGCACCGGGGAGCTGTTTTTT
d_gene: .; v_gene: TRBV11-1; j_gene: TRBJ1-1; abundance: .; CDR3aa: CASSLGTGRREAFF; CDR3nt: TGTGCCAGCAGCTTAGGCACAGGGAGACGAGAAGCTTTCTTT